This T cell receptor beta chain was observed in a study of breast tumors, draining lymph nodes, adjacent tissues. Study-level results: Tumor and nontumor repertoires were significantly more similar in luminal-like than in basal-like breast cancer.

The lymph nodes were axillary draining lymph nodes from breast cancer patients. TCRdb re-called the multiplex PCR reads through MiXCR, storing one row per CDR3 protein. Of 200,000 to 250,000 distinct CDR3 sequences listed, under 40% were seen once; the top ten hold approximately 4%. The germline CDR1 and CDR2 sequences are MDHEN and SYDVKM. Trimming cost V 4 bases and J 7 bases; bases outside gene matches: 7. The CDR3 totals 15 residues. A word on this clonotype: What it binds is not known.

What was sequenced was axillary lymph node tissue. J is TRBJ1-4 and V is TRBV28; 9 bases are a match to TRBD1. This receptor was taken from a female donor with breast cancer. Some clones in this sample may be carry-over from other donors' samples. CDR3 sequence reads: CASSSWTGAREKLFF. For the CDR3, the DNA is TGTGCCAGCAGTTCTTGGACAGGGGCGCGTGAAAAACTGTTTTTT. Complete variable domain (other parts from reference TRBV28 and TRBJ1-4): DVKVTQSSRYLVKRTGEKVFLECVQDMDHENMFWYRQDPGLGLRLIYFSYDVKMKEKGDIPEGYSVSREKKERFSLILESASTNQTSMYLCASSSWTGAREKLFFGSGTQLSVL.